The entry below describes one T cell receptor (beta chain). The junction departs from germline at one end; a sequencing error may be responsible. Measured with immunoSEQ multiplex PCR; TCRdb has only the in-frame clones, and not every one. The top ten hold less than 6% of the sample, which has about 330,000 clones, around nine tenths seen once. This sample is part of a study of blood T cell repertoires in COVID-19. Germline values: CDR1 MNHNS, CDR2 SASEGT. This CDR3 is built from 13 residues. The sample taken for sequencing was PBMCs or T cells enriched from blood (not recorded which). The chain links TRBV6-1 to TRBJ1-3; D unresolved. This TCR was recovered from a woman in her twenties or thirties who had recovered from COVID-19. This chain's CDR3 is CASSEKAGTTIYF. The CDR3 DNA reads TGTGCCAGCAGTGAGAAGGCGGGAACCACCATATATTTT.